The next 9 T cell receptor beta chains were all read from a single sample in a study of radiotherapy plus CTLA-4 blockade in lung cancer. The data were produced by immunoSEQ multiplex PCR, yet TCRdb's version contains in-frame clones alone and is incomplete. This table has roughly 73,000 clones, roughly 84% appearing once. This material consisted of peripheral blood, taken from a patient treated with radiotherapy plus ipilimumab. The source of these receptors is a human donor with non-small cell lung cancer that progressed on radiotherapy plus ipilimumab.

The chain uses TRBV5-1 and TRBJ2-7; 8 bases map to TRBD1. V was clipped by 2 bases and J by 2 bases; unmatched bases: 3. This CDR3 is 14 amino acids long. Germline lookup yields CDR1 SGHRS and CDR2 YFSETQ. This CDR3 reads CASSFRTGTYEQYF. The CDR3 DNA follows: TGCGCCAGCAGCTTCCGGACAGGGACCTACGAGCAGTACTTC.

J is TRBJ1-5 and V is TRBV2, with D unclear. Germline values: CDR1 SNHLY, CDR2 FYNNEI. V dropped 8 bases and J dropped 0 bases, with 5 bases sitting between them. CDR3 length equals 12 residues. The CDR3 DNA sequence: TGTGCCAGCCCGCATAGCAATCAGCCCCAGCATTTT. Amino acid sequence: CASPHSNQPQHF.

The chain employs TRBV4-2 and TRBJ2-2, with 7 bases aligning to TRBD2. Looked up from germline, CDR1 is LGHNA and CDR2 is YNFKEQ. This CDR3 has 16 amino acids. Trimming removed 0 bases from V and 0 bases from J; junction bases left unmatched: 1. The chain's CDR3 is CASSQEGLTNTGELFF. The CDR3 region has the DNA TGTGCCAGCAGCCAAGAGGGACTAACGAACACCGGGGAGCTGTTTTTT.

The chain links TRBV6-5 to TRBJ2-7; D call uncertain. Germline values: CDR1 MNHEY, CDR2 SVGAGI. The CDR3 contains 13 residues. V was shortened by 5 bases and J by 2 bases, with 10 bases between the two germline ends. The CDR3 DNA follows: TGTGCCAGCAGTAACGGGCCCCCCTACGAGCAGTACGTC. This gives the protein CASSNGPPYEQYV.

The rearrangement uses TRBV7-2 and TRBJ2-7, with 10 bases that match TRBD2. Germline V gene data show CDR1 as SGHTA and CDR2 as FQGNSA. The ends lost 5 bases at V and 0 bases at J; junction bases unmatched: 7. The CDR3 totals 16 residues. CDR3 sequence (DNA): TGTGCCAGCAGCCACTCAGGACTAGCGGCCTCCTACGAGCAGTACTTC. It specifies CASSHSGLAASYEQYF.

Comment on this clone: This specimen includes other DNA sequences encoding the same CDR3. The genes are TRBV6-4 and TRBJ2-2, with TRBD1 as a possible D gene (6 bases). The V end lost 8 bases, the J end lost 1 base, and 8 bases lay between the germline ends. The V gene's germline CDR1 is MRHNA and CDR2 SNTAGT. The CDR3 sequence is 13 residues long. CDR3 sequence (DNA): TGTGCCAGCGAGGACAGGAACACCGGGGAGCTGTTTTTT. Amino acids: CASEDRNTGELFF.

The chain combines TRBV11-3 with TRBJ2-1; D gene unclear. Germline CDR1 SGHNT, CDR2 YENEEA. There are 13 residues in the CDR3. V was trimmed by 0 bases and J by 2 bases, leaving 2 bases between them. The CDR3 region is CASSLDTYNEQFF. The CDR3 region has the DNA TGTGCCAGCAGCTTAGATACCTACAATGAGCAGTTCTTC.

The rearrangement joins TRBV4-2 to TRBJ2-1, with TRBD2 matching over 10 bases. Losses at the gene ends were 4 bases for V and 0 bases for J; bases not matched to a gene: 3. Germline CDR1 LGHNA, CDR2 YNFKEQ. The CDR3 contains 16 residues. CDR3 protein: CASSLGLADSYNEQFF. The DNA of the CDR3 is TGTGCCAGCAGCCTTGGACTAGCGGACTCCTACAATGAGCAGTTCTTC.

As DNA, the CDR3 is TGTGCCAGCTCACCAGCTTGGGCCAACACCGGGGAGCTGTTTTTT. Its translation: CASSPAWANTGELFF. The chain uses TRBV18 and TRBJ2-2; D is uncertain. The CDR3 contains 15 residues. V was pared by 2 bases and J by 2 bases, with 9 bases between. The germline V gene encodes CDR1 KGHSH and CDR2 LQKENI.